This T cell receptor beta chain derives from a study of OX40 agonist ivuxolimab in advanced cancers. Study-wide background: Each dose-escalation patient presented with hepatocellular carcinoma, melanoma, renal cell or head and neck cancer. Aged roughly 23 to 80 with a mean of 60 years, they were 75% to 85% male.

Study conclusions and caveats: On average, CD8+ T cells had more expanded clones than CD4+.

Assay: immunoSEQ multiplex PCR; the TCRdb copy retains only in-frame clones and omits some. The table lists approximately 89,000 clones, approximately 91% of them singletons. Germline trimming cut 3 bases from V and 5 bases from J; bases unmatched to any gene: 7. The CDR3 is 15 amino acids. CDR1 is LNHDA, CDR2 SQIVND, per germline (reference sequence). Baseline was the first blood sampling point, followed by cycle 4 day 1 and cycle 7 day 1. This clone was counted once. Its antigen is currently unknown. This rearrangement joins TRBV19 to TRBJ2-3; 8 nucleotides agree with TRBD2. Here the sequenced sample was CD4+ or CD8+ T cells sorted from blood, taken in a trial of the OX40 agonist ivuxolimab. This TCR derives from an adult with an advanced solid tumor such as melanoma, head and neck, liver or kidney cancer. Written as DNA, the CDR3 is TGTGCCAGTAGTATCTACGGGGGGGCCGGAGATACGCAGTATTTT. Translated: CASSIYGGAGDTQYF.